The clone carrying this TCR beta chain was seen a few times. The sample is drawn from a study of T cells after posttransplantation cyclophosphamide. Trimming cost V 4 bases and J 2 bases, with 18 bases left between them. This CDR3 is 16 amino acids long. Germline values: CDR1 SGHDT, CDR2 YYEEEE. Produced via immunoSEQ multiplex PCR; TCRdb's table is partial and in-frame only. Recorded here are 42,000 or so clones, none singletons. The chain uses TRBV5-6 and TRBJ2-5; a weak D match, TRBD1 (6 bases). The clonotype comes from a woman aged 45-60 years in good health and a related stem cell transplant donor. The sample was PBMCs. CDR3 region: CASSQTGTPSQETQYF. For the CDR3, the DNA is TGTGCCAGCAGCCAAACCGGGACACCAAGTCAAGAGACCCAGTACTTC.